This T cell receptor beta chain came from a study of T cells in women clearing cervical HPV infection. Looking at the study overall: Controls gave blood once infection was undetectable; cases at lesion identification.

Unmatched junction bases numbered 10, after V lost 5 bases and J lost 4 bases. This CDR3 is 15 amino acids long. Germline V lookup: CDR1 SGHVS, CDR2 FQNEAQ. Average input was around 1,200 ng genomic DNA for immunoSEQ TCR beta CDR3 amplification. Sequenced by immunoSEQ multiplex PCR; TCRdb stores in-frame clones only, minus some. In total, the table holds roughly 23,000 clones. Comment on this clone: The missing CDR3 end, 3 residues past where the read stops, is filled in from the germline J gene.

V and J are TRBV7-8 and TRBJ2-5; TRBD1 matches at 7 bases. What was sequenced was blood buffy coat. The origin of this receptor is a woman between 18 and 69 years old with a cervical HPV16 infection that either progressed to CIN3+ or cleared (not recorded which). The sequenced CDR3 bases are TGTGCCAGCAGCCCCAAACGACAGGGTATAGAGACC. Its protein is CASSPKRQGIET. The entire CDR3 reads CASSPKRQGIETQYF.